Sequencing of this TCR beta chain was carried out in a study of identical twins. Study-level results: With abundant cord blood beta clonotypes, insertions were fewer; memory repertoires showed no such pattern. Twin sharing of out-of-frame TCR alpha was underestimated by models in monozygotic pairs.

This clonotype was seen a handful of times. Its antigen is unidentified. Addition of a universal primer site occurred through template switching, and cDNA carried unique molecular identifiers. Each CDR3 protein is one row after TCRdb ran MiXCR on the 5' RACE reads. The table has about 220,000 distinct CDR3 sequences, about 7.5% seen once; the top ten hold just under 2%. This CDR3 has 12 amino acids. Per germline, CDR1 LNHDA and CDR2 SQIVND (reference sequence). V gave up 3 bases and J gave up 6 bases, with 7 bases separating them. This sample also belongs to another study, concerning yellow fever vaccine responses in identical twins. That study adds: The authors reported partly convergent, partly personalized vaccine responses in identical twins.

This receptor was taken from a woman aged 18-30 years in good health. This chain uses TRBV19 with TRBJ2-3; no reliable D call. Input material: memory (CD45RO+) T cells sorted from blood. CDR3 region: CASSIHPDTQYF. The CDR3, as DNA: TGTGCCAGTAGTATCCACCCGGATACGCAGTATTTT.